The 31 T cell receptor beta chains given below trace back to one sample, sequenced in a study of PD-1 blockade in mismatch repair-deficient tumors. Only in-frame clones appear in the TCRdb table, and some are missing; sequencing was by immunoSEQ multiplex PCR. The sample has around 100,000 clones, around 80% seen once. Here the sequenced sample was peripheral blood, taken 60 to 65 weeks after starting pembrolizumab. The receptor source for this set is an adult with mismatch repair-deficient cancer.

The rearrangement joins TRBV9 to TRBJ2-5; no clear D. Germline CDR1 and CDR2: SGDLS and YYNGEE. The CDR3 runs to 14 residues. The V end lost 0 bases, the J end lost 11 bases, and 17 bases lay between the germline ends. DNA for the CDR3: TGTGCCAGCAGCGTAGGCCAGGAGAGGAGTGAGCAGTACTTC. Its translation is CASSVGQERSEQYF.

The chain uses TRBV14 and TRBJ2-1; D remains unclear. V was pared by 5 bases and J by 8 bases, with 7 bases between. Germline V gene lookup returns CDR1 SGHDN and CDR2 FVKESK. The CDR3 totals 11 residues. DNA of the CDR3: TGTGCCAGCAGCACATTCGATGAGCAGTTCTTC. This codes for CASSTFDEQFF.

This clone was recorded only once. V gene TRBV9 combines with J gene TRBJ2-1, with 8 bases aligning to TRBD1. Trimming took 1 base from V and 0 from J; bases not matched to a gene: 0. The CDR3 has 15 residues. Germline V gives CDR1 SGDLS, CDR2 YYNGEE. CDR3 residues: CASSVTGGSYNEQFF. CDR3 nucleotides: TGTGCCAGCAGCGTAACAGGGGGCTCCTACAATGAGCAGTTCTTC.

The CDR3 nucleotides are TGTGCCAGCAGCTTAGGCAGTGTGGGCAGGGAGACCCAGTACTTC. Translating gives CASSLGSVGRETQYF. The V call is TRBV13, the J call TRBJ2-5; unclear D gene. The germline V and J ends were trimmed by 0 bases and 5 bases, with 13 bases remaining between them. This CDR3 contains 15 residues. Germline loops: CDR1 PRHDT, CDR2 FYEKMQ (reference sequence).

The chain carries TRBV5-1 and TRBJ2-4, with D unresolved. Trimming left V 4 bases short and J 0 bases short, with 14 bases between. The CDR3 loop spans 16 amino acids. Looked up from germline, CDR1 is SGHRS and CDR2 is YFSETQ. CDR3 sequence (DNA): TGCGCCAGCAGCCCGGATGCGTCCGGAGCCAAAAACATTCAGTACTTC. It encodes CASSPDASGAKNIQYF.

Here the CDR3 DNA reads TGCGCCAGCAGCCCGGGCGTGGATACGCAGTATTTT. Translating gives CASSPGVDTQYF. The J gene is TRBJ2-3, the V gene TRBV5-1; no clear D gene. The V gene lost 4 bases and the J gene lost 6 bases, with 9 bases spanning the gap. CDR3 length equals 12 residues. The germline V gene has CDR1 SGHRS and CDR2 YFSETQ.

The chain couples TRBV6-5 to TRBJ1-2; no definite D call. This CDR3 has 15 amino acids. Trimming removed 2 bases from V and 0 bases from J, with 10 bases in between. Germline CDR1 is MNHEY and CDR2 is SVGAGI. This CDR3 is CASSYNADANYGYTF. The CDR3 DNA follows: TGTGCCAGCAGTTACAACGCAGACGCTAACTATGGCTACACCTTC.

The chain carries TRBV18 and TRBJ1-4; no clear D. Germline V gene lookup returns CDR1 KGHSH and CDR2 LQKENI. V was trimmed by 5 bases and J by 6 bases, leaving 13 bases between them. CDR3 length equals 14 residues. The CDR3 protein is CASSVTRSDEKLFF. DNA for the CDR3: TGTGCCAGCTCAGTCACGAGGTCCGATGAAAAACTGTTTTTT.

The chain joins TRBV30 to TRBJ2-5, with 13 bases lining up with TRBD2. Germline loops: CDR1 GTSNPN, CDR2 SVGIG (reference sequence). The V gene end was trimmed by 1 base and the J gene end by 3 bases; junction bases not matched to a gene: 5. This CDR3 comprises 16 residues. The CDR3 loop reads CAWSGRTSGSEETQYF. Written as DNA, the CDR3 is TGTGCCTGGAGTGGAAGGACTAGCGGGAGCGAAGAGACCCAGTACTTC.

As DNA, the CDR3 is TGCGCCAGCAGCCCGGACAGGAACCAAGAGACCCAGTACTTC. Protein sequence: CASSPDRNQETQYF. The chain is built from TRBV5-1 and TRBJ2-5, with TRBD1 matching over 7 bases. Germline loops: CDR1 SGHRS, CDR2 YFSETQ. The CDR3 totals 14 residues. V lost 4 bases and J lost 0; bases outside the gene matches: 3.

The J gene is TRBJ2-7, the V gene TRBV30; TRBD1 matches 7 bases. Unmatched junction bases numbered 7, after V lost 1 base and J lost 1 base. CDR1 and CDR2 (germline): GTSNPN, SVGIG (reference sequence). This CDR3 region has 15 residues. The CDR3, as DNA: TGTGCCTGGAGTGACCCCTTGACAGGGTCCTACGAGCAGTACTTC. This codes for CAWSDPLTGSYEQYF.

With respect to this clone: Other DNA sequences within the sample encode an identical CDR3. The J gene is TRBJ1-2, the V gene TRBV6-6, with D hard to call. The CDR3 consists of 12 residues. Germline CDR1 MNHNY, CDR2 SVGAGI (reference sequence). V dropped 6 bases and J dropped 1 base, with 6 bases sitting between them. This CDR3 is CASSPDNYGYTF. CDR3 nucleotides: TGTGCCAGCAGCCCGGATAACTATGGCTACACCTTC.

This clone showed up just a few times. The V gene is TRBV7-8, the J gene TRBJ2-2; perhaps D is TRBD1 or TRBD2 (5 bases each). V lost 5 bases to trimming and J lost 6 bases, with 19 bases between them. There are 16 residues in the CDR3. Germline lookup yields CDR1 SGHVS and CDR2 FQNEAQ. The DNA for the CDR3 is TGTGCCAGCAGCCCCGTTTCACAGGACTTTGCCGGGGAGCTGTTTTTT. This codes for CASSPVSQDFAGELFF.

V and J are TRBV5-1 and TRBJ1-1; D ambiguous. CDR1 is SGHRS and CDR2 is YFSETQ in the germline V gene. Trimming removed 5 bases at V and 5 bases at J, with 7 bases between. The CDR3 is 11 amino acids. This chain's CDR3 is CASRSETEAFF. CDR3 DNA sequence: TGCGCCAGCAGAAGTGAAACTGAAGCTTTCTTT. The variable domain in full, completed from reference TRBV5-1 and TRBJ1-1, reads KAGVTQTPRYLIKTRGQQVTLSCSPISGHRSVSWYQQTPGQGLQFLFEYFSETQRNKGNFPGRFSGRQFSNSRSEMNVSTLELGDSALYLCASRSETEAFFGQGTRLTVV.

This clone was detected only once. This chain joins TRBV5-4 and TRBJ2-1; D may match TRBD1 or TRBD2 (5 bases each). Germline CDR1 is SGHNT and CDR2 is YYREEE (reference sequence). The CDR3 sequence is 16 residues long. Trimming shortened V by 1 base and J by 0 bases, and 11 bases separated the two germline ends. CDR3 DNA: TGTGCCAGCAGCTTGTATCCGGGACGCTCCTACAATGAGCAGTTCTTC. Encoded protein: CASSLYPGRSYNEQFF.

The rearrangement links TRBV6-5 to TRBJ2-1; D gene uncertain. The germline V gene encodes CDR1 MNHEY and CDR2 SVGAGI. Trimming removed 6 bases at V and 4 bases at J, with 4 bases between. The CDR3 has 11 amino acids. The CDR3 DNA reads as TGTGCCAGCAGCCCGTACAATGAGCAGTTCTTC. Amino acid sequence: CASSPYNEQFF.

The V gene is TRBV18, the J gene TRBJ2-3; TRBD1 agrees at 8 bases. CDR3 size: 16 residues. CDR1 is KGHSH, CDR2 LQKENI, per germline. After removal of 3 bases from V and 3 bases from J, the junction contained 8 bases not matched to a gene. CDR3 region: CASSPGVQGATDTQYF. In DNA, the CDR3 is TGTGCCAGCTCACCCGGGGTCCAGGGGGCAACAGATACGCAGTATTTT.

The table lists this clone with a count of one. The rearrangement links TRBV7-2 to TRBJ2-1; a weak D match, TRBD2 (5 bases). Germline V gene data show CDR1 as SGHTA and CDR2 as FQGNSA. The CDR3 is made up of 13 amino acids. V dropped 3 bases and J dropped 9 bases, with 12 bases sitting between them. The CDR3 spells CASSFANRGEQFF. CDR3 coding DNA: TGTGCCAGCAGCTTTGCGAATCGGGGTGAGCAGTTCTTC.

This clone has a single count. The chain uses TRBV27 and TRBJ2-5; TRBD1 matches at 9 bases. Germline values: CDR1 MNHEY, CDR2 SMNVEV (reference sequence). After removal of 5 bases from V and 5 bases from J, the junction contained 6 bases not matched to a gene. The CDR3 length is 14 residues. In DNA, the CDR3 is TGTGCCAGCAGTCCGCGACAGGGGGAGGAGACCCAGTACTTC. This sequence encodes CASSPRQGEETQYF.

This chain joins TRBV11-2 and TRBJ2-7; D is possibly TRBD2 (5 bases). The length of the CDR3 is 12 residues. Per germline, CDR1 SGHAT and CDR2 FQNNGV. V gave up 4 bases and J gave up 3 bases, with 7 bases separating them. The CDR3 sequence: CASSSAGYEQYF. In DNA, the CDR3 is TGTGCCAGCAGCTCGGCGGGCTACGAGCAGTACTTC.

This clone was observed a few times. The V call is TRBV4-1, the J call TRBJ2-7, with 8 positions matching TRBD1. The CDR3 totals 15 residues. Germline lookup yields CDR1 MGHRA and CDR2 YSYEKL. The trim removed 0 bases at V and 3 bases at J, leaving 4 bases unmatched. CDR3 nucleotide sequence: TGCGCCAGCAGCCAAGAGGGGACAGGTTACTACGAGCAGTACTTC. Its translation is CASSQEGTGYYEQYF.

This clone was counted once. The rearrangement uses TRBV9 and TRBJ2-7; tentative D call: TRBD2 (6 bases). Trimming removed 4 bases from V and 5 bases from J, with 16 bases in between. The germline V gene encodes CDR1 SGDLS and CDR2 YYNGEE. The CDR3 runs 14 residues. CDR3 sequence: CASSPRLDSNEQYF. DNA for the CDR3: TGTGCCAGCAGCCCTCGACTAGATTCTAACGAGCAGTACTTC.

In this sample, this clone turned up once. The chain is built from TRBV18 and TRBJ2-3; TRBD2 agrees at 15 bases. Per the germline V gene, CDR1 is KGHSH and CDR2 is LQKENI. The V and J ends lost 4 bases and 4 bases, in that order; junction bases with no gene match: 6. The CDR3 is 17 residues long. CDR3 coding DNA: TGTGCCAGCTCACGACGGACTAGCGGGAGGGAGGCAGATACGCAGTATTTT. Translation: CASSRRTSGREADTQYF. The full variable domain, with the rest looked up from reference TRBV18 and TRBJ2-3, is NAGVMQNPRHLVRRRGQEARLRCSPMKGHSHVYWYRQLPEEGLKFMVYLQKENIIDESGMPKERFSAEFPKEGPSILRIQQVVRGDSAAYFCASSRRTSGREADTQYFGPGTRLTVL.

This clone is a singleton in its sample. The chain employs TRBV19 and TRBJ2-7; the D gene is possibly TRBD2 (6 bases). V was pared by 3 bases and J by 2 bases, with 8 bases between. The germline gives CDR1 LNHDA, CDR2 SQIVND (reference sequence). This CDR3 has 13 residues. Written as DNA, the CDR3 is TGTGCCAGTAGTATCACGGGGGCCTACGAGCAGTACTTC. Translation: CASSITGAYEQYF.

The chain uses TRBV5-1 and TRBJ2-5; possible D gene TRBD1, 5 bases. Near its end, the DNA agrees better with TRBJ2-7, so the J call may be wrong. The CDR3 totals 19 residues. CDR1 and CDR2 (germline): SGHRS, YFSETQ. The CDR3 loop is CASSFLPGSVGRDSYEQYF. DNA of the CDR3: TGCGCCAGCAGCTTCCTGCCAGGGTCGGTCGGGCGTGACTCCTACGAGCAGTACTTC.

V and J are TRBV5-1 and TRBJ2-3; 7 bases line up with TRBD2. Germline-derived CDR1 and CDR2 are SGHRS and YFSETQ. This CDR3 region has 15 residues. The V gene end was trimmed by 4 bases and the J gene end by 1 base; junction bases not matched to a gene: 6. CDR3 sequence: CASSGGLGGTDTQYF. The CDR3 bases are TGCGCCAGCAGCGGAGGACTAGGTGGCACAGATACGCAGTATTTT.

Sample share makes this clone medium-sized (0.01 to 0.1%). The chain combines TRBV27 with TRBJ2-7, with D perhaps TRBD1 (6 bases). This CDR3 is 11 amino acids long. V shed 6 bases and J shed 5 bases, with 8 bases lying between them. Germline V gene lookup returns CDR1 MNHEY and CDR2 SMNVEV (reference sequence). Written as DNA, the CDR3 is TGTGCCAGCAGCTACAGGGACGAGCAGTACTTC. Translating gives CASSYRDEQYF.

The rearrangement uses TRBV6-6 and TRBJ1-2, with D tentatively TRBD1 (6 bases). The V end was cut by 4 bases, the J end by 3 bases, with 9 bases between. Germline CDR1 and CDR2: MNHNY and SVGAGI (reference sequence). The CDR3 runs 13 residues. The CDR3 sequence: CASSFRGDYGYTF. The CDR3 DNA reads as TGTGCCAGCAGTTTCAGGGGAGACTATGGCTACACCTTC.

The chain recombines TRBV18 with TRBJ1-1; 7 bases match TRBD1. This CDR3 contains 12 residues. Trimming removed 2 bases from V and 8 bases from J; junction bases left unmatched: 2. Germline V gives CDR1 KGHSH, CDR2 LQKENI. CDR3 sequence reads: CASSPKGAEAFF. The CDR3 DNA reads TGTGCCAGCTCACCAAAGGGGGCGGAAGCTTTCTTT.

This clone was counted a few times. The chain joins TRBV30 to TRBJ1-3, with 9 bases that match TRBD1. CDR3 length equals 12 residues. Germline CDR1 reads GTSNPN; CDR2 reads SVGIG (reference sequence). The V segment lost 0 bases and the J segment 16 bases; nucleotides outside the gene matches: 7. The chain's CDR3 is CAWSVQQGAQYF. CDR3 nucleotides: TGTGCCTGGAGTGTACAACAGGGGGCCCAGTATTTT.

The CDR3 nucleotides are TGTGCCAGCAGCGTTGGGGGGACCGGGGAGCTGTTTTTT. It yields the protein CASSVGGTGELFF. The chain joins TRBV9 to TRBJ2-2; D is possibly TRBD2 (6 bases). Germline V gene lookup returns CDR1 SGDLS and CDR2 YYNGEE. The V end lost 2 bases, the J end lost 5 bases, and 7 bases lay between the germline ends. The CDR3 is made up of 13 amino acids. Full variable domain (remainder filled in from reference TRBV9 and TRBJ2-2): DSGVTQTPKHLITATGQRVTLRCSPRSGDLSVYWYQQSLDQGLQFLIQYYNGEERAKGNILERFSAQQFPDLHSELNLSSLELGDSALYFCASSVGGTGELFFGEGSRLTVL.